This TCR beta chain comes out of a study of cytomegalovirus exposure and HLA in healthy donors. Whole-study results and caveats: TCR beta V- and J-gene trimming, according to a later analysis, was linked to a missense DCLRE1C variant. Earlier analysis looked at TCR beta V segments, and most were productive about 87% or about 30% of the time.

Trimming stripped 1 base from V and 3 bases from J, with 7 bases between. The CDR3 consists of 14 residues. Germline V gene lookup returns CDR1 LNHDA and CDR2 SQIVND (reference sequence). A multiplex PCR was run with 60 Vbeta primers and 13 Jbeta primers. Some clones are missing from TCRdb's copy, which holds only in-frame ones; the method was immunoSEQ multiplex PCR. The sample comprises around 150,000 clones, just under 80% of which are singletons, and 0.95% to 1.5% rests with the top ten. With respect to this clone: Its antigen is not identified.

The receptor's source is a woman aged 50 to 65 in good health and CMV-seronegative. The sample comprised PBMCs. The chain links TRBV19 to TRBJ1-5, with TRBD1 as a possible D gene (5 bases). The CDR3 sequence is CASSIAGNNQPQHF. CDR3 nucleotide sequence: TGTGCCAGTAGTATAGCAGGGAACAATCAGCCCCAGCATTTT. The entire variable domain, with the rest obtained from reference TRBV19 and TRBJ1-5, is as follows: DGGITQSPKYLFRKEGQNVTLSCEQNLNHDAMYWYRQDPGQGLRLIYYSQIVNDFQKGDIAEGYSVSREKKESFPLTVTSAQKNPTAFYLCASSIAGNNQPQHFGDGTRLSIL.